Below, 23 T cell receptor beta chains from the same sample are listed, as sequenced in a study of blood T cell repertoires in COVID-19 (dated by TCRdb to 2018 to 2020). The library was generated by the immunoSEQ multiplex PCR assay. TCRdb carries this immuneACCESS record with in-frame sequences only. Its versions omit some clonotypes, under half of them owing to an unresolved V gene in the studies checked, with the rest unexplained. Recorded for this sample are 35,000 to 50,000 clones; 80% to 90% of them occurred a single time. The ten largest clones represent 13% of the sample. The specimen sequenced was peripheral blood. The source of these receptors is a woman between 70 and 85 years old in a cohort sampled during active COVID-19.

This rearrangement joins TRBV14 to TRBJ2-3; TRBD2 agrees at 11 bases. CDR1 SGHDN and CDR2 FVKESK come from the germline V gene. Trimming cost V 2 bases and J 2 bases; bases outside gene matches: 3. The CDR3 has 16 amino acids. The CDR3 sequence is CASSQLAGGPTDTQYF. The CDR3 bases are TGTGCCAGCAGCCAACTAGCGGGAGGCCCCACAGATACGCAGTATTTT.

The V and J genes are TRBV6-5 and TRBJ2-1, with D tentatively TRBD2 (6 bases). V dropped 0 bases and J dropped 7 bases, with 16 bases sitting between them. Germline CDR1 reads MNHEY; CDR2 reads SVGAGI. CDR3 length equals 16 residues. The CDR3 region is CASSYSLGSGSNEQFF. CDR3 nucleotide sequence: TGTGCCAGCAGTTACTCGCTCGGGAGTGGGAGTAATGAGCAGTTCTTC.

The V gene is TRBV3-1 (or the pseudogene TRBV3-2), the J gene TRBJ1-6; 10 bases map to TRBD1. The V gene's germline CDR1 is LGHDT and CDR2 YNNKEL (reference sequence). The CDR3 covers 16 residues. V gave up 2 bases and J gave up 9 bases; unmatched junction bases: 7. The CDR3 reads CASSQFGGTGASPLHF. CDR3 bases: TGTGCCAGCAGCCAATTTGGGGGGACAGGGGCTTCACCCCTCCACTTT.

This chain joins TRBV12-3 or TRBV12-4 and TRBJ2-7, with 8 positions matching TRBD2. CDR3 length equals 13 residues. J was trimmed by 5 bases and V by 6 bases; bases with no gene match: 6. The CDR3 nucleotides are TGTGCCAGCAGACTAGGACTAGCAGACGAGCAGTACTTC. It encodes CASRLGLADEQYF.

J is TRBJ1-4 and V is TRBV2; TRBD1 matches 7 bases. The germline gives CDR1 SNHLY, CDR2 FYNNEI. The CDR3 covers 15 residues. The V gene end was trimmed by 4 bases and the J gene end by 2 bases; junction bases not matched to a gene: 4. The chain's CDR3 is CASSGLTGTNEKLFF. For the CDR3, the DNA is TGTGCCAGCAGTGGGTTGACAGGGACTAATGAAAAACTGTTTTTT.

The rearrangement joins TRBV19 to TRBJ1-5; D perhaps matches TRBD1 (6 bases). V lost 3 bases to trimming and J lost 2 bases, with 14 bases between them. There are 16 residues in the CDR3. CDR1 is LNHDA, CDR2 SQIVND, per germline (reference sequence). The CDR3 DNA is TGTGCCAGTAGTATCCAGGGGTCAGGGGGCAATCAGCCCCAGCATTTT. Residues: CASSIQGSGGNQPQHF.

The chain carries TRBV21-1 and TRBJ2-3; the table's TRBD2 call for D was not verified on the DNA. TRBV21-1 is shown as a pseudogene. The CDR3 contains 19 residues. The CDR3 nucleotides are TGTGCCAGCAGCAAAGCGCTAGTTTGGTTCCGAGCGGAGTCCCTTACGCAGTATTTT. This translates into CASSKALVWFRAESLTQYF.

As concerns this clone: The junction differs from germline at one of its ends, possibly a read error. V gene TRBV3-1 (or the pseudogene TRBV3-2) combines with J gene TRBJ2-3, with 9 bases aligning to TRBD2. The CDR3 consists of 12 residues. The V gene's germline CDR1 is LGHDT and CDR2 YNNKEL (reference sequence). The CDR3 DNA sequence: TGTGCCAGCAGCCAAGCACCGGGACTAGCAAATTTT. Translating gives CASSQAPGLANF.

The chain employs TRBV6-5 and TRBJ2-3; D is ambiguous. CDR1 and CDR2 from the germline V gene are MNHEY and SVGAGI. Trimming took off 6 bases at V and 0 bases at J, with 13 bases between the two ends. CDR3 size: 15 residues. CDR3 sequence: CASSPISYSTDTQYF. As DNA, the CDR3 is TGTGCCAGCAGCCCCATTAGCTACAGCACAGATACGCAGTATTTT.

This clone appeared a single time. CDR3 residues: CASSFSQGAYGYTF. The CDR3 DNA is TGTGCCAGCAGTTTCTCGCAGGGGGCCTATGGCTACACCTTC. The rearrangement uses TRBV28 and TRBJ1-2; TRBD1 matches at 8 bases. The length of the CDR3 is 14 residues. CDR1 and CDR2 (germline): MDHEN, SYDVKM. V shed 3 bases and J 4 bases; nucleotides not matched to a gene: 4.

V is TRBV7-8 and J is TRBJ2-1; 10 bases are shared with TRBD2. The J segment lost 6 bases and the V segment lost 1 base, leaving 3 bases of the junction unmatched. Germline assignment: CDR1 SGHVS and CDR2 FQNEAQ. CDR3 size: 15 residues. The CDR3 loop is CASSLGLAGVNEQFF. As DNA, the CDR3 is TGTGCCAGCAGCTTAGGGCTAGCGGGAGTCAATGAGCAGTTCTTC.

CDR3 DNA: TGTGCCAGCAGTTTATACCAGGAAGCTTTCTTT. Translation: CASSLYQEAFF. The rearrangement joins TRBV28 to TRBJ1-1; unclear D gene. V was cut by 1 base and J by 8 bases, with 5 bases left in between. Germline values: CDR1 MDHEN, CDR2 SYDVKM. The CDR3 extends over 11 amino acids. Complete variable domain (other parts from reference TRBV28 and TRBJ1-1): DVKVTQSSRYLVKRTGEKVFLECVQDMDHENMFWYRQDPGLGLRLIYFSYDVKMKEKGDIPEGYSVSREKKERFSLILESASTNQTSMYLCASSLYQEAFFGQGTRLTVV.

The gene calls are TRBV6-5 and TRBJ2-4; a possible D gene is TRBD2 (5 bases). Per the germline V gene, CDR1 is MNHEY and CDR2 is SVGAGI. CDR3 length: 11 amino acids. Trimming stripped 6 bases from V and 9 bases from J, with 9 bases between. For the CDR3, the DNA is TGTGCCAGCAGACTAGAGAGCATTCAGTACTTC. Translating it yields CASRLESIQYF.

The chain uses TRBV12-3 or TRBV12-4 and TRBJ1-5; 7 bases are a match to TRBD1. CDR3 length equals 13 residues. J lost 7 bases, V lost 5 bases, and 5 bases had no gene match. This CDR3 is CASSLQGEQPQHF. The CDR3 bases are TGTGCCAGCAGTCTCCAGGGGGAGCAGCCCCAGCATTTT.

This chain connects TRBV13 to TRBJ2-1; the match to TRBD2 covers 15 bases. The CDR3 has 19 residues. Looked up from germline, CDR1 is PRHDT and CDR2 is FYEKMQ (reference sequence). J lost 0 bases, V lost 1 base, and 4 bases had no gene match. CDR3 sequence: CASSLVGTSGRSSYNEQFF. In DNA form, the CDR3 reads TGTGCCAGCAGCTTAGTAGGGACTAGCGGGAGGAGCTCCTACAATGAGCAGTTCTTC.

This chain connects TRBV24-1 to TRBJ2-3; D might be TRBD1 (5 bases). The CDR3 is made up of 14 amino acids. The germline gives CDR1 KGHDR, CDR2 SFDVKD. V lost 6 bases and J 0 bases, leaving 9 bases between the germline ends. CDR3 DNA sequence: TGTGCCACCAGTAGGGGCCTTAGCACAGATACGCAGTATTTT. The encoded protein is CATSRGLSTDTQYF.

The chain carries TRBV19 and TRBJ2-7; TRBD2 matches 10 bases. This CDR3 region has 19 residues. V lost 2 bases to trimming and J lost 2 bases; unmatched junction nucleotides: 15. Germline V lookup: CDR1 LNHDA, CDR2 SQIVND (reference sequence). The CDR3 sequence is CASSIRLAGSTAGAYEQYF. For the CDR3, the DNA is TGTGCCAGTAGTATAAGACTAGCGGGTAGTACAGCGGGAGCCTACGAGCAGTACTTC.

The chain joins TRBV5-1 to TRBJ1-2; a possible D gene is TRBD1 (5 bases). Germline CDR1 and CDR2: SGHRS and YFSETQ. CDR3 size: 11 residues. V was shortened by 4 bases and J by 5 bases, with 6 bases between the two germline ends. The CDR3: CASSGGYGYTF. CDR3 in DNA: TGCGCCAGCAGCGGGGGGTATGGCTACACCTTC.

V gene TRBV6-2 or TRBV6-3 combines with J gene TRBJ1-6, with TRBD1 matching over 8 bases. The CDR3 length is 17 residues. Unmatched junction bases numbered 6, after V lost 5 bases and J lost 0 bases. Germline-derived CDR1 and CDR2 are MNHEY and SVGEGT. The DNA of the CDR3 is TGTGCCAGCAGTAACCGGGACAGGAGCTCCTATAATTCACCCCTCCACTTT. Translation: CASSNRDRSSYNSPLHF.

The chain combines TRBV9 with TRBJ2-1; maybe TRBD2 (6 bases). CDR3 length: 12 residues. The germline V gene has CDR1 SGDLS and CDR2 YYNGEE. V lost 5 bases and J lost 6, with 9 bases in between. The CDR3 sequence: CASSGGANEQFF. The CDR3 DNA follows: TGTGCCAGCAGTGGAGGGGCCAATGAGCAGTTCTTC.

In its sample, this clone was seen a few times. The genes are TRBV10-2 and TRBJ2-1, with D possibly matching TRBD2 (6 bases). Germline lookup yields CDR1 WSHSY and CDR2 SAAADI. The V end lost 9 bases, the J end lost 10 bases, and 22 bases lay between the germline ends. The CDR3 loop spans 14 amino acids. CDR3 amino acids: CASRESGPYGEQFF. As DNA, the CDR3 is TGCGCCAGTCGGGAGAGCGGCCCCTACGGAGAGCAGTTCTTC.

This chain links TRBV7-9 with TRBJ2-1; no clear D gene. The CDR3 is made up of 14 amino acids. CDR1 is SEHNR, CDR2 FQNEAQ, per germline (reference sequence). V dropped 5 bases and J dropped 1 base, with 9 bases sitting between them. CDR3 in amino acids: CASSITWSYNEQFF. In DNA form, the CDR3 reads TGTGCCAGCAGCATAACTTGGTCCTACAATGAGCAGTTCTTC.

The CDR3 loop reads CASSQLGAGCEQYF. As DNA, the CDR3 is TGCGCCAGCAGTCAATTGGGGGCGGGTTGCGAGCAGTACTTC. V usage is TRBV23-1 and J usage is TRBJ2-7, with D possibly being TRBD1 (6 bases). TRBV23-1 is identified as an open reading frame with a role that is uncertain. CDR3 size: 14 residues. V was trimmed by 1 base and J by 6 bases, leaving 13 bases between them.